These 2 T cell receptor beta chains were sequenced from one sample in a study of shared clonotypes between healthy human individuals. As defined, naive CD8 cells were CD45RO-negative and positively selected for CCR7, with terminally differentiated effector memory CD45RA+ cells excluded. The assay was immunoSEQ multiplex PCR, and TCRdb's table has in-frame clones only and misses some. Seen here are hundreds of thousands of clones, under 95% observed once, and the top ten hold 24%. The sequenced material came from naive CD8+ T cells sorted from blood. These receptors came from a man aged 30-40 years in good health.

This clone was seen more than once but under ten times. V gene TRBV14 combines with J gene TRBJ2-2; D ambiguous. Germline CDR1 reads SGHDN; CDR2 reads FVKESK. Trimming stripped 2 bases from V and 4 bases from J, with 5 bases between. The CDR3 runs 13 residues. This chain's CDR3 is CASSQQFTGELFF. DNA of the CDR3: TGTGCCAGCAGCCAACAGTTCACCGGGGAGCTGTTTTTT. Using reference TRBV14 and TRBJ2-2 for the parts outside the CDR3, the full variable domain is EAGVTQFPSHSVIEKGQTVTLRCDPISGHDNLYWYRRVMGKEIKFLLHFVKESKQDESGMPNNRFLAERTGGTYSTLKVQPAELEDSGVYFCASSQQFTGELFFGEGSRLTVL.

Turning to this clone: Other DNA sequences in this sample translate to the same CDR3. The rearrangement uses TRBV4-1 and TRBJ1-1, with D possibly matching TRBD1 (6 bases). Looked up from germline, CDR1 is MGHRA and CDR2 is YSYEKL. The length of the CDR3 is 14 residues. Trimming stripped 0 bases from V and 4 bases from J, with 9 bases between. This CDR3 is CASSQEGGVTEAFF. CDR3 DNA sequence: TGCGCCAGCAGCCAAGAAGGGGGAGTCACTGAAGCTTTCTTT.